The rows below give T cell receptor beta chains drawn from one sample of a study of blood T cell repertoires in COVID-19. The assay was immunoSEQ multiplex PCR, and TCRdb's table has in-frame clones only and misses some. This table holds about 140,000 clones, about 77% found once. The specimen was peripheral blood. These receptors all stem from a woman aged 45-60 years with active or convalescent COVID-19. Both conserved end residues are part of each CDR3. A D gene is named only where the DNA matches it firmly. Not all rows give a size; the values are once, few, many and, for expanded clones, a class.

cdr3_length,d_call,clone_size,j_call,v_call,cdr3_nt,cdr3_aa
14,-,-,TRBJ1-6,TRBV2,TGTGCCAGCAGTGCCAGGGGTAAGGATTCACCCCTCCACTTT,CASSARGKDSPLHF
14,TRBD2,-,TRBJ2-2,TRBV9,TGCGCCCCCACAGCGGGGGGGCGGCCCGGGGAGCTGTTTTTT,CAPTAGGRPGELFF
16,-,-,TRBJ2-2,TRBV5-1,TGCGCCAGCTGTCGGGACACACCCCCCGACACCGGGGAGCTGTTTTTT,CASCRDTPPDTGELFF
15,-,-,TRBJ2-1,TRBV7-2,TGTGCCAGCAGCTTAGTTAGAGGGGACGGGGGTGAGCAGTTCTTC,CASSLVRGDGGEQFF
15,TRBD1,-,TRBJ2-2,TRBV11-2,TGTGCCAGCAGTTTCCGACAGGGGGGAACCGGGGAGCTGTTTTTT,CASSFRQGGTGELFF
13,-,-,TRBJ2-2,TRBV29-1,TGCAGCTGCAGGATAACGGACACCGGGGAGCTGTTTTTT,CSCRITDTGELFF
11,-,-,TRBJ1-1,TRBV6-5,TGTGCCAGCAGTCCGGGAACTGAAGCTTTCTTT,CASSPGTEAFF
14,TRBD2,-,TRBJ2-1,TRBV12-5,TGTGCTAGTGGTTTGGGACTAGCGGTCTATGAGCAGTTCTTC,CASGLGLAVYEQFF
13,-,few,TRBJ2-7,TRBV3-1/TRBV3-2,TGTGCCAGCAGCCCTGAAGCGGAGCTCCAGCAGTACTTC,CASSPEAELQQYF
15,TRBD1,few,TRBJ1-2,TRBV7-9,TGTGCCAGCAGCCCACCGGGACAGGGGAACTATGGCTACACCTTC,CASSPPGQGNYGYTF
14,-,-,TRBJ2-2,TRBV9,TGTGCCAGCAGCGACAGGGTAGGGACCGGGGAGCTGTTTTTT,CASSDRVGTGELFF
15,-,-,TRBJ2-3,TRBV9,TGTGCCAGCAGCGTAGGAGCGAGAGGCACAGATACGCAGTATTTT,CASSVGARGTDTQYF
13,-,once,TRBJ1-1,TRBV14,TGTGCCAGCAGCCAAGACCGGAACACTGAAGCTTTCTTT,CASSQDRNTEAFF
14,TRBD1,-,TRBJ2-2,TRBV2,TGTGCCAGCAGTGAAGAGGACAGGGCCGGGGAGCTGTTTTTT,CASSEEDRAGELFF
18,-,-,TRBJ1-4,TRBV28,TGTGCCAGCAGTTCCCTGGGGTTTACCGGGACTCCCAGTGAAAAACTGTTTTTT,CASSSLGFTGTPSEKLFF
16,-,-,TRBJ1-5,TRBV19,TGTGCCAGTAGTATAGTAGGCAGGGGCGCCTATCAGCCCCAGCATTTT,CASSIVGRGAYQPQHF